A selection of T cell receptor beta chains follows, all from one sample in a study of blood T cell repertoires in COVID-19. The method was immunoSEQ multiplex PCR; TCRdb's version includes in-frame clones alone and lacks a portion of them. This repertoire shows under 80,000 clones, approximately 80% found once; its top ten account for approximately 5%. The sequencing input was peripheral blood. The receptors derive from a woman older than 75 with active or convalescent COVID-19. Both conserved end residues are part of each CDR3. The D gene is left open where the match is weak.

>TRBJ2-1|TRBV10-3|TRBD2
CAISESITSGINEQFF
TGTGCCATCAGTGAGTCCATCACTAGCGGCATCAATGAGCAGTTCTTC
>TRBJ1-3|TRBV5-4|NA
CASSSQGNSGNTIYF
TGTGCCAGCAGCTCGCAGGGGAACTCTGGAAACACCATATATTTT
>TRBJ2-3|TRBV7-9|NA
CASSQGSTDTQYF
TGTGCCAGCAGCCAGGGCAGCACAGATACGCAGTATTTT
>TRBJ1-1|TRBV19|TRBD1
CASSIRTGANTEAFF
TGTGCCAGTAGTATACGGACAGGGGCGAACACTGAAGCTTTCTTT
>TRBJ2-1|TRBV5-4|NA
CASSPKRGSVYNEQFF
TGTGCCAGCAGTCCAAAACGGGGGAGTGTCTACAATGAGCAGTTCTTC
>TRBJ1-1|TRBV13|NA
CASSLRRSLNTEAFF
TGTGCCAGCAGCTTACGTCGTTCCCTAAACACTGAAGCTTTCTTT
>TRBJ2-1|TRBV4-1|TRBD1
CASSPSRPRQGPVISYNEQFF
TGCGCCAGCAGCCCCTCCCGGCCGCGACAGGGACCCGTTATTTCCTACAATGAGCAGTTCTTC
>TRBJ2-3|TRBV19|TRBD2
CASTGLAMSTDTQYF
TGTGCCAGTACGGGACTAGCGATGAGCACAGATACGCAGTATTTT
>TRBJ2-5|TRBV5-5|TRBD2
CASSLRLAGETQYF
TGTGCCAGCAGCTTGCGACTAGCGGGAGAGACCCAGTACTTC
>TRBJ2-3|TRBV9|TRBD2
CASSVGGLAGVSDTQYF
TGTGCCAGCAGCGTAGGTGGACTAGCGGGAGTCTCAGATACGCAGTATTTT
>TRBJ1-1|TRBV23-1|TRBD1
CASSQSQSHRGSEAFF
TGCGCCAGCAGTCAATCTCAGTCCCACAGGGGATCTGAAGCTTTCTTT